These 28 T cell receptor beta chains came from one sample sequenced in a study of blood T cells in healthy people across ages. A second PCR of roughly 6 to 12 cycles used a sample-barcoded 5' primer and a J-beta primer mix. TCRdb fed the 5' RACE reads into MiXCR, producing one record per CDR3 protein. The table has about 690,000 distinct CDR3 sequences, about 43% seen once. Sequencing used blood. The receptors come from an elderly man in good health.

This clonotype was seen only a few times. The chain uses TRBV6-6 and TRBJ2-7; the match to TRBD1 covers 7 bases. The germline gives CDR1 MNHNY, CDR2 SVGAGI (reference sequence). This CDR3 is 11 amino acids long. V shed 6 bases, J shed 5 bases, and the junction held 1 base outside the gene matches. CDR3: CASSDRDEQYF. In nucleotides, the CDR3 is TGTGCCAGCAGCGACAGGGACGAGCAGTACTTC.

This clonotype has just a few counts. The genes are TRBV4-2 and TRBJ1-1; no firm D call. Trimming took 1 base from V and 9 from J, leaving 18 bases between them. The CDR3 contains 15 residues. Germline V gene lookup returns CDR1 LGHNA and CDR2 YNFKEQ. The CDR3 here is CASSQGRGQEGQAFF. CDR3 DNA sequence: TGTGCCAGCAGCCAAGGGCGTGGGCAAGAAGGGCAAGCTTTCTTT.

The chain links TRBV5-1 to TRBJ2-1, with D possibly being TRBD1 (5 bases). Between the trimmed V and J ends, which lost 5 bases and 7 bases, there was a span of 16 bases. The CDR3 extends over 14 amino acids. Looked up from germline, CDR1 is SGHRS and CDR2 is YFSETQ. The CDR3 sequence is CASSRGGESNEQFF. The CDR3 DNA sequence: TGCGCCAGCAGTAGGGGCGGAGAATCGAATGAGCAGTTCTTC.

This clonotype showed up just a few times. This sequence joins TRBV6-2 or TRBV6-3 and TRBJ2-5; TRBD2 matches 7 bases. CDR3 length equals 15 residues. Per the germline V gene, CDR1 is MNHEY and CDR2 is SVGEGT. The V and J ends lost 6 bases and 11 bases, in that order; junction bases with no gene match: 18. The CDR3 coding sequence is TGTGCCAGCAGCGCCCCCGGCGGGAGTGCCCATGAGCAGTACTTC. It is translated as CASSAPGGSAHEQYF.

This clonotype was detected a few times. The J gene is TRBJ2-1, the V gene TRBV5-1, with 12 bases matching TRBD1. V lost 4 bases to trimming and J lost 11 bases; unmatched junction nucleotides: 10. The CDR3 consists of 15 residues. The germline gives CDR1 SGHRS, CDR2 YFSETQ. The CDR3 nucleotides read TGCGCCAGCAGCCCGGGGACAGGGGGCCCCCTAAAGCAGTTCTTC. Translating it yields CASSPGTGGPLKQFF.

The CDR3 DNA follows: TGCAGTGCTAGAGACCCGAGGGGCGTCACTGAAGCTTTCTTT. Residues: CSARDPRGVTEAFF. The chain combines TRBV20-1 with TRBJ1-1; D perhaps matches TRBD1 (5 bases). CDR1 DFQATT and CDR2 SNEGSKA come from the germline V gene (reference sequence). Trimming removed 0 bases at V and 4 bases at J, with 12 bases between. CDR3 size: 14 residues.

The chain couples TRBV12-5 to TRBJ1-1; D is ambiguous. The CDR3 covers 12 residues. CDR1 is LGHNT, CDR2 FRNRAP, per germline. V was shortened by 6 bases and J by 8 bases, with 13 bases between the two germline ends. In nucleotides, the CDR3 is TGTGCTAGTGGATCTGGGTTGAGAGAAGCTTTCTTT. It is translated as CASGSGLREAFF.

This clonotype was observed a handful of times. This chain links TRBV9 with TRBJ2-7, with D unresolved. CDR1 is SGDLS, CDR2 YYNGEE, per germline. The CDR3 is made up of 14 amino acids. V lost 3 bases and J lost 1, with 11 bases in between. For the CDR3, the DNA is TGTGCCAGCAGCGCGGTCGACGGATCCTACGAGCAGTACTTC. Amino acids: CASSAVDGSYEQYF.

This clonotype was counted between two and nine times. The chain joins TRBV11-2 to TRBJ1-1; weak D call: TRBD1 (5 bases). The V gene lost 2 bases and the J gene lost 3 bases, with 13 bases spanning the gap. Germline V gives CDR1 SGHAT, CDR2 FQNNGV. This CDR3 region has 15 residues. DNA for the CDR3: TGTGCCAGCAGCTTAATTCTCGGCAGGGACACTGAAGCTTTCTTT. Translation gives CASSLILGRDTEAFF.

The V gene is TRBV7-9, the J gene TRBJ2-5; D call uncertain. The V gene's germline CDR1 is SEHNR and CDR2 FQNEAQ (reference sequence). The length of the CDR3 is 14 residues. The germline V and J ends were trimmed by 6 bases and 2 bases, with 13 bases remaining between them. In DNA form, the CDR3 reads TGTGCCAGCAGTACCCTGACTGGGCAAGAGACCCAGTACTTC. Amino acids: CASSTLTGQETQYF.

V usage is TRBV2 and J usage is TRBJ2-7; 8 nucleotides align to TRBD2. The CDR3 contains 14 residues. Germline CDR1 reads SNHLY; CDR2 reads FYNNEI. V lost 11 bases to trimming and J lost 7 bases; unmatched junction nucleotides: 16. CDR3 DNA: TGTGCCGCCGCCGCGGGGGGACTTTACAATGAGCAGTACTTC. Amino acid sequence: CAAAAGGLYNEQYF. The full variable domain, rest sourced from reference TRBV2 and TRBJ2-7, is EPEVTQTPSHQVTQMGQEVILRCVPISNHLYFYWYRQILGQKVEFLVSFYNNEISEKSEIFDDQFSVERPDGSNFTLKIRSTKLEDSAMYFCAAAAGGLYNEQYFGPGTRLTVT.

This clonotype showed up just a few times. The rearrangement uses TRBV14 and TRBJ2-7, with D possibly TRBD1 on 5 matching bases. The CDR3 loop spans 13 amino acids. Germline values: CDR1 SGHDN, CDR2 FVKESK. V was trimmed by 4 bases and J by 6 bases, leaving 13 bases between them. CDR3 coding DNA: TGTGCCAGCAGCCGGACAAGCTCGGTCGAGCAGTACTTC. It codes for CASSRTSSVEQYF.

The chain carries TRBV30 and TRBJ1-1; 7 positions match TRBD1. The CDR3 is made up of 16 amino acids. Germline lookup yields CDR1 GTSNPN and CDR2 SVGIG (reference sequence). Germline trimming cut 0 bases from V and 6 bases from J; bases unmatched to any gene: 13. CDR3 in DNA: TGTGCCTGGAGTGTACCCTACAGGGGAGTTGCCGCTGAAGCTTTCTTT. It yields the protein CAWSVPYRGVAAEAFF.

This clonotype was observed a handful of times. The chain carries TRBV6-2 or TRBV6-3 and TRBJ2-4, with 7 positions matching TRBD1. Germline lookup yields CDR1 MNHEY and CDR2 SVGEGT. The trim removed 5 bases at V and 5 bases at J, leaving 9 bases unmatched. The CDR3 has 15 residues. The CDR3 sequence is CASSGETGVQNIQYF. The CDR3 nucleotides are TGTGCCAGCAGTGGTGAAACAGGGGTCCAAAACATTCAGTACTTC.

The chain couples TRBV4-2 to TRBJ2-5, with 12 bases matching TRBD2. The V gene end was trimmed by 0 bases and the J gene end by 11 bases; junction bases not matched to a gene: 7. CDR1 is LGHNA and CDR2 is YNFKEQ in the germline V gene. The CDR3 totals 15 residues. The DNA of the CDR3 is TGTGCCAGCAGCCAAGATCCTAGCGGGGGGGCACGGCAGTACTTC. Translation: CASSQDPSGGARQYF.

This chain uses TRBV5-4 with TRBJ2-5; 7 nucleotides agree with TRBD2. Germline assignment: CDR1 SGHNT and CDR2 YYREEE (reference sequence). This CDR3 is built from 14 residues. V lost 0 bases, J lost 11 bases, and 10 bases stayed unmatched. The chain's CDR3 is CASSLERGGNEQYF. For the CDR3, the DNA is TGTGCCAGCAGCTTGGAGCGGGGAGGGAATGAGCAGTACTTC. Based on the CDR3 plus reference TRBV5-4 and TRBJ2-5, the full variable domain is ETGVTQSPTHLIKTRGQQVTLRCSSQSGHNTVSWYQQALGQGPQFIFQYYREEENGRGNFPPRFSGLQFPNYSSELNVNALELDDSALYLCASSLERGGNEQYFGPGTRLLVL.

Only one count was recorded for this clonotype. V gene TRBV12-3 or TRBV12-4 combines with J gene TRBJ1-1, with D possibly TRBD1 on 5 matching bases. The CDR3 consists of 15 residues. V gave up 6 bases and J gave up 7 bases, with 21 bases separating them. CDR3 sequence reads: CASRLGAGFRDEAFF. In DNA, the CDR3 is TGTGCCAGCAGACTAGGGGCCGGGTTCAGGGATGAAGCTTTCTTT.

There are a few counts of this clonotype. The chain links TRBV5-1 to TRBJ1-2, with TRBD1 as a possible D gene (6 bases). Germline values: CDR1 SGHRS, CDR2 YFSETQ. The CDR3 consists of 11 residues. The V and J ends lost 7 bases and 8 bases respectively, with 12 bases between them. This CDR3 is CASGEGGGYTF. CDR3 nucleotides: TGCGCCAGCGGCGAAGGGGGAGGCTACACCTTC.

The CDR3 sequence: CASSLTGSVEKLFF. The DNA of the CDR3 is TGTGCCAGCAGCTTAACAGGGAGTGTTGAAAAACTGTTTTTT. The chain combines TRBV25-1 with TRBJ1-4; the D gene is possibly TRBD1 (6 bases). CDR3 size: 14 residues. Trimming cost V 6 bases and J 7 bases, with 15 bases left between them. The germline gives CDR1 MGHDK, CDR2 SYGVNS.

The chain recombines TRBV20-1 with TRBJ2-2, with D hard to call. This CDR3 has 15 residues. Between the trimmed V and J ends, which lost 5 bases and 0 bases, there was a span of 13 bases. From germline, CDR1 is DFQATT and CDR2 SNEGSKA (reference sequence). CDR3 loop: CSAVIVCANTGELFF. DNA of the CDR3: TGCAGTGCTGTGATTGTTTGCGCGAACACCGGGGAGCTGTTTTTT.

V is TRBV6-1 and J is TRBJ1-2; the D gene is possibly TRBD1 (5 bases). V was pared by 3 bases and J by 2 bases, with 10 bases between. This CDR3 is 14 amino acids long. Germline lookup yields CDR1 MNHNS and CDR2 SASEGT. CDR3 sequence reads: CASSDQGSNYGYTF. Written as DNA, the CDR3 is TGTGCCAGCAGTGACCAGGGATCCAACTATGGCTACACCTTC.

The chain's CDR3 is CASRLGGVPTDTQYF. The CDR3 nucleotides read TGTGCCAGCCGGCTGGGCGGAGTACCCACAGATACGCAGTATTTT. This chain links TRBV2 with TRBJ2-3; no definite D call. CDR1 and CDR2 from the germline V gene are SNHLY and FYNNEI. The germline V and J ends were trimmed by 8 bases and 2 bases, with 17 bases remaining between them. CDR3 length: 15 residues.

This sequence joins TRBV6-6 and TRBJ1-4; D gene unclear. The CDR3 extends over 13 amino acids. Per the germline V gene, CDR1 is MNHNY and CDR2 is SVGAGI (reference sequence). V was shortened by 0 bases and J by 15 bases, with 14 bases between the two germline ends. The CDR3: CASSYSPNHGLFF. The CDR3 nucleotides read TGTGCCAGCAGTTACTCGCCAAATCACGGCTTGTTTTTT.

On this clonotype itself: Relative to the germline gene, one junction end is altered; a read error may explain this. V is TRBV6-1 and J is TRBJ2-4; D unclear. The assigned J gene may be wrong: the sequence end matches TRBJ2-5 better. Germline V CDR1 and CDR2: MNHNS, SASEGT. The CDR3 consists of 13 residues. CDR3 protein: CVSSNLLGETQYF. Written as DNA, the CDR3 is TGTGTCAGCAGTAACTTGTTAGGAGAGACCCAGTACTTC.

This clonotype was recorded a few times. The genes are TRBV27 and TRBJ2-4; weak D call: TRBD2 (6 bases). The tail of the sequence fits TRBJ2-7 better, so the J call may be wrong. Germline CDR1 and CDR2: MNHEY and SMNVEV (reference sequence). The CDR3 totals 14 residues. The chain's CDR3 is CASTTPGGRHEQYF. The CDR3 nucleotides read TGTGCCAGCACCACGCCCGGAGGGAGGCACGAGCAGTACTTC.

J is TRBJ1-4 and V is TRBV20-1; D unresolved. CDR1 is DFQATT, CDR2 SNEGSKA, per germline (reference sequence). CDR3 length: 14 residues. V was shortened by 1 base and J by 7 bases, with 13 bases between the two germline ends. DNA for the CDR3: TGCAGTGCTAGAGTTCCGACCATGGGTGAAAAACTGTTTTTT. Translating gives CSARVPTMGEKLFF.

On this clonotype itself: A much larger clonotype is one base distant, so this may be a read error. The J gene is TRBJ2-7, the V gene TRBV14, with D tentatively TRBD1 or TRBD2 (5 bases each). The V end was cut by 6 bases, the J end by 1 base, with 13 bases between. Germline V gene sequence: CDR1 SGHDN, CDR2 FVKESK. The CDR3 is made up of 14 amino acids. This CDR3 reads CASSRDGLSYEQYF. For the CDR3, the DNA is TGTGCCAGCAGTCGGGACGGGCTATCCTACGAGCAGTACTTC.

This clonotype was recorded at least ten times. The chain carries TRBV10-3 and TRBJ2-7, with 10 bases aligning to TRBD2. Germline CDR1 and CDR2: ENHRY and SYGVKD. Trimming took 1 base from V and 2 from J; bases not matched to a gene: 5. The CDR3 runs 16 residues. The CDR3 sequence: CAISEFGSGRAYEQYF. The CDR3 region has the DNA TGTGCCATCAGTGAGTTCGGAAGCGGGAGGGCCTACGAGCAGTACTTC.